The clone carrying this TCR beta chain has more than one count but fewer than ten. The antigen is undetermined. The CDR3 runs to 15 residues. CDR1 is LGHNA, CDR2 YNFKEQ, per germline. With 1 base clipped from V and 6 bases from J, the junction kept 9 bases outside the gene matches. Through a sample-barcoded 5' primer and a J-beta primer mix, a second PCR was run for roughly 6 to 11 cycles. TCRdb used MiXCR to reprocess the 5' RACE reads, holding one entry per CDR3 protein. Of roughly 800,000 distinct CDR3 sequences listed, about 53% are singletons. The data were taken from a study of blood T cells in healthy people across ages. Study-level findings and limits: More naive CD4+ cells and higher diversity marked long-lived donors relative to aged donors.

The genes are TRBV4-2 and TRBJ2-7; 7 bases are a match to TRBD2. The material sequenced was blood. This TCR derives from a man of 80 years or more in good health. CDR3 in DNA: TGTGCCAGCAGCCAAGGGGTTAGCGGGCCAGTCGAGCAGTACTTC. Residues: CASSQGVSGPVEQYF.